The entry that follows covers one TCR beta chain sequence. Germline V CDR1 and CDR2: SGHNT, YYREEE (reference sequence). There are 11 residues in the CDR3. V dropped 4 bases and J dropped 6 bases, with 8 bases sitting between them. In the original workflow: Reference gene primer amplification in the assay estimated nucleated cell counts. The protocol was immunoSEQ multiplex PCR, while the TCRdb copy is restricted to in-frame clones and leaves out a portion. The DNA was the basis for D and trimming; V, J and clone size are from that table. The sample contains 200,000 to 250,000 clones, roughly 80% of which appear only once. These data originate in a study of blood T cell repertoires in COVID-19. For the study at large: Researchers got acute and convalescent COVID-19 samples from the United States, Italy and Spain. In each case, the material was cDNA or gDNA derived from T cells, B-cell-depleted T cells, or PBMCs.

The clonotype comes from a human donor in a cohort sampled during active COVID-19. The specimen sequenced was peripheral blood. The chain employs TRBV5-4 and TRBJ2-7; D unresolved. The chain's CDR3 is CASSINSEQYF. The CDR3 DNA is TGTGCCAGCAGCATAAATTCCGAGCAGTACTTC.